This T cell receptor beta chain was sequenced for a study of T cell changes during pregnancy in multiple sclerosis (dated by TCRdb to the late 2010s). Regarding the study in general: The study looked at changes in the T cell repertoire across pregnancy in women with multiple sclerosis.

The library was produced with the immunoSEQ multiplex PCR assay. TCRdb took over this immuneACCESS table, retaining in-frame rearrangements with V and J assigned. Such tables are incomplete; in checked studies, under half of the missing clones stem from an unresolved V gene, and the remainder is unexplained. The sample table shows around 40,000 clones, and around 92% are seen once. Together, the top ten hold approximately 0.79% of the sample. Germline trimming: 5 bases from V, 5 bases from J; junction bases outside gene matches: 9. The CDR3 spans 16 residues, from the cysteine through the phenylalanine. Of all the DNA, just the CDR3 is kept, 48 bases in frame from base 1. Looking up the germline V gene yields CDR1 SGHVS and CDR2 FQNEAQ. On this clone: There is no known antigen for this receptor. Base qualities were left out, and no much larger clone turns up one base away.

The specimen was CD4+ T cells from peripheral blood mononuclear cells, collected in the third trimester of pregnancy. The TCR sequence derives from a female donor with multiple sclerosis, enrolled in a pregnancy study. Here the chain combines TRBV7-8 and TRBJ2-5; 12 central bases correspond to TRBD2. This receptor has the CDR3 CASSGGLAGGDETQYF. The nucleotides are TGTGCCAGCAGCGGGGGACTAGCGGGTGGCGACGAGACCCAGTACTTC.